These T cell receptor beta chains were read from a single sample in a study of regulatory T cells in long-lasting Graves disease. MiXCR, run by TCRdb on the multiplex PCR reads, gives a single entry per CDR3 protein. The profile shows about 540,000 distinct CDR3 sequences, approximately 13% of them singletons. This sample was also put to use in a study of T cells in Graves' hyperthyroidism and ophthalmopathy.

Sequenced here: peripheral blood mononuclear cells (PBMCs), sampled at new diagnosis, from a patient treated with antithyroid drugs. The receptors derive from a young man with Graves disease. Each CDR3 is given with its conserved first and last residue. D genes are given only for firm matches. Part of the rows lack a size; the others show once, few, many or a class for expanded clones.

J gene,clone size,D gene,V gene,CDR3 DNA,CDR3 protein
TRBJ1-1,many,NA,TRBV9,TGTGCCAGCAGCGACGGAGGAGGAAGGACTGAAGCTTTCTTT,CASSDGGGRTEAFF
TRBJ2-1,few,TRBD1,TRBV14,TGTGCCAGCAGCCAAGAACAGGGGGTGTTAAATGAGCAGTTCTTC,CASSQEQGVLNEQFF
TRBJ2-5,many,NA,TRBV11-1,TGTGCCAGCAGCGGAAGGAACGGTTGGTACCAAGAGACCCAGTACTTC,CASSGRNGWYQETQYF
TRBJ2-1,many,NA,TRBV29-1,TGCAGCGCCCTCCCGGACGGGCTCAATGAGCAGTTCTTC,CSALPDGLNEQFF
TRBJ1-4,few,TRBD1,TRBV27,TGTGCCAGCACCCGACAGGGAGATGAAAAACTGTTTTTT,CASTRQGDEKLFF
TRBJ2-5,many,TRBD2,TRBV7-6,TGTGCCAGCAGCCGGACTAGCGGGAGAGAGACCCAGTACTTC,CASSRTSGRETQYF
TRBJ1-5,few,NA,TRBV7-3,TGTGCCAGCAGCTTAAATGTCGTTCAGCCCCAGCATTTT,CASSLNVVQPQHF
TRBJ1-2,few,NA,TRBV7-9,TGTGCCAGCAGCTTAGTCGGGACCGGGGGCTACACCTTC,CASSLVGTGGYTF
TRBJ1-6,NA,TRBD1,TRBV10-2,TGCGCCAGCAGTCCTGGGGACAGGGGAAATAATTCACCCCTCCACTTT,CASSPGDRGNNSPLHF
TRBJ2-7,many,NA,TRBV6-1,TGTGCCAGCAGCGGTAAGAAATTCTACGAGCAGTACTTC,CASSGKKFYEQYF
TRBJ2-5,many,NA,TRBV18,TGTGCCAGCTCACCACCGGGGGAAGAGACCCAGTACTTC,CASSPPGEETQYF
TRBJ2-7,NA,TRBD2,TRBV6-1,TGTGCCATCGCATCTAGCGGGCGGTACGAGCAGTACTTC,CAIASSGRYEQYF
TRBJ2-4,few,NA,TRBV20-1,TGCAGTGCTAGCTCCCTAACGGGAGTCTTGGACATTCAGTACTTC,CSASSLTGVLDIQYF
TRBJ2-2,few,TRBD2,TRBV19,TGTGCCAGTAGTAGGGCCGGGAGGACCGGGGAGCTGTTTTTT,CASSRAGRTGELFF
TRBJ2-1,many,TRBD1,TRBV28,TGTGCCAGCAGTCCCGGGACAGGGGGTAGTGAGCAGTTCTTC,CASSPGTGGSEQFF
TRBJ2-1,many,NA,TRBV5-1,TGCGCCAGCCCCCGACGGGAACAGCAGTACAATGAGCAGTTCTTC,CASPRREQQYNEQFF
TRBJ2-2,many,NA,TRBV3-1,TGTGCCAGCAGCCAAGTAGGGGAGGAGGGCGGGGAGCTGTTTTTT,CASSQVGEEGGELFF
TRBJ2-2,NA,TRBD2,TRBV3-1,TGTGCCAGCAGCCTCGGGACTAGCGCCACCGGGGAGCTGTTTTTT,CASSLGTSATGELFF
TRBJ1-4,few,TRBD1,TRBV6-1,TGTGCCAGCAGTGAGGGGGCACGGGGGGACAGTTTTAATGAAAAACTGTTTTTT,CASSEGARGDSFNEKLFF
TRBJ1-5,few,TRBD1,TRBV6-1,TGTGCCAGCAGTGAAGGACAGGGCCAGCCCCAGCATTTT,CASSEGQGQPQHF
TRBJ1-5,few,TRBD1,TRBV20-1,TGCAGTGCTTCCGGGACAGGGGGCTTTCTAGGGCCCCAGCATTTT,CSASGTGGFLGPQHF
TRBJ1-5,NA,TRBD1,TRBV13,TGTGCCAGCAGCTTAGGGACAGGGAGGCCACAGCCCCAGCATTTT,CASSLGTGRPQPQHF
TRBJ2-7,NA,NA,TRBV30,TGTGCCTGGAGTGTGGGGAACGAGCAGTACTTC,CAWSVGNEQYF